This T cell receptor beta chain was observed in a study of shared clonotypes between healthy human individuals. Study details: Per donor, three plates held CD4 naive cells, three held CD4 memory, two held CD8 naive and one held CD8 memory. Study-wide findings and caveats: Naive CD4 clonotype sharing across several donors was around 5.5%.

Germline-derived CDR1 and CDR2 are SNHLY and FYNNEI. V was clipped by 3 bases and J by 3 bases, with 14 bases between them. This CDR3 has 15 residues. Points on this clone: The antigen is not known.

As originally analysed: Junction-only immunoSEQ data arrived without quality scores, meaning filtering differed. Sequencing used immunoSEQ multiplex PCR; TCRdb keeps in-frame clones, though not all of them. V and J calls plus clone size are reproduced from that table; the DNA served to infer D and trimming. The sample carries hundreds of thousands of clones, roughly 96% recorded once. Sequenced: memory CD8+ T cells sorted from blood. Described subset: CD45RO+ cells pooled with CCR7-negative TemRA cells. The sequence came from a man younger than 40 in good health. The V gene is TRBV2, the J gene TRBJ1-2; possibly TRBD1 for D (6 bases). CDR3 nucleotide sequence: TGTGCCAGCAGTGAGGCCCCGACAGGAGACTATGGCTACACCTTC. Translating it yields CASSEAPTGDYGYTF.